Listed below are T cell receptor beta chains from one sample, sequenced in a study of early T cells in non-severe SARS-CoV-2 infection. TCRdb reanalysed the 5' RACE reads using MiXCR and keeps one entry per CDR3 protein. In the table there are tens of thousands of distinct CDR3 sequences, 4% to 5.5% of which are singletons. The sequencing input was whole blood. The origin of the receptors is an adult who was a healthcare worker with PCR-confirmed SARS-CoV-2 infection or an uninfected control (not recorded which). Each CDR3 is given with its conserved first and last residue. Each record gives: clone size, J gene, V gene, D gene, CDR3 protein, CDR3 DNA. A D gene is named only where the DNA matches it firmly. Rows give clone size only sometimes, using once, few, many, or a class for an expanded clone.

size: many
J: TRBJ1-2
V: TRBV12-3/TRBV12-4
D: TRBD1
CDR3: CASSFDRGPYYGYTF
DNA: TGTGCCAGCAGTTTCGACAGGGGGCCATACTATGGCTACACCTTC

size: many
J: TRBJ1-5
V: TRBV6-5
D: -
CDR3: CASSYAQTGPWEPQHF
DNA: TGTGCCAGCAGTTACGCCCAGACAGGCCCTTGGGAGCCCCAGCATTTT

size: many
J: TRBJ1-1
V: TRBV5-1
D: -
CDR3: CASSSARIGTEAFF
DNA: TGCGCCAGCAGCTCCGCACGGATAGGGACTGAAGCTTTCTTT

size: few
J: TRBJ1-1
V: TRBV11-2
D: -
CDR3: CASSLRLNTEAFF
DNA: TGTGCCAGCAGCTTACGGTTGAACACTGAAGCTTTCTTT

size: many
J: TRBJ1-4
V: TRBV24-1
D: -
CDR3: CATSDFGQKLFF
DNA: TGTGCCACCAGTGATTTCGGACAGAAACTGTTTTTT

size: -
J: TRBJ2-1
V: TRBV7-9
D: -
CDR3: CASSSAYNEQFF
DNA: TGTGCCAGCAGCTCAGCCTACAATGAGCAGTTCTTC

size: -
J: TRBJ2-1
V: TRBV19
D: -
CDR3: CASKRVGGSYNEQFF
DNA: TGTGCCAGTAAAAGGGTAGGTGGCAGCTACAATGAGCAGTTCTTC

size: many
J: TRBJ2-3
V: TRBV18
D: -
CDR3: CASSPPVRANTQYF
DNA: TGTGCCAGCTCACCACCGGTAAGAGCAAATACGCAGTATTTT

size: many
J: TRBJ2-7
V: TRBV7-9
D: -
CDR3: CASRRDRSPGYEQYF
DNA: TGTGCCAGCAGACGAGACAGGAGCCCCGGCTACGAGCAGTACTTC

size: many
J: TRBJ1-5
V: TRBV19
D: -
CDR3: CASSGRGNQPQHF
DNA: TGTGCCAGTAGTGGCCGGGGGAATCAGCCCCAGCATTTT

size: many
J: TRBJ2-1
V: TRBV7-6
D: TRBD2
CDR3: CASSRSGGSYNEQFF
DNA: TGTGCCAGCAGCCGTAGCGGGGGCTCCTACAATGAGCAGTTCTTC

size: many
J: TRBJ2-1
V: TRBV7-2
D: TRBD1
CDR3: CASSHQTGANEQFF
DNA: TGTGCCAGCAGCCACCAGACAGGGGCCAATGAGCAGTTCTTC

size: many
J: TRBJ1-1
V: TRBV5-1
D: -
CDR3: CASSLGQGQTEAFF
DNA: TGCGCCAGCAGCTTGGGGCAGGGCCAGACTGAAGCTTTCTTT

size: -
J: TRBJ2-1
V: TRBV5-1
D: TRBD2
CDR3: CASSTGTSGNEQFF
DNA: TGCGCCAGCAGCACAGGGACTAGCGGCAATGAGCAGTTCTTC

size: many
J: TRBJ1-1
V: TRBV12-3/TRBV12-4
D: -
CDR3: CASSLGQLNTEAFF
DNA: TGTGCCAGCAGCCTCGGACAGTTGAACACTGAAGCTTTCTTT

size: many
J: TRBJ1-1
V: TRBV6-5
D: -
CDR3: CASSPGPREAFF
DNA: TGTGCCAGCAGTCCAGGGCCCCGTGAAGCTTTCTTT

size: many
J: TRBJ2-1
V: TRBV14
D: -
CDR3: CASSARGLYNEQFF
DNA: TGTGCCAGCAGCGCGAGGGGACTCTACAATGAGCAGTTCTTC

size: many
J: TRBJ2-5
V: TRBV29-1
D: TRBD1
CDR3: CSASGQSQETQYF
DNA: TGCAGCGCCTCGGGACAGAGCCAAGAGACCCAGTACTTC

size: -
J: TRBJ2-5
V: TRBV29-1
D: TRBD1
CDR3: CSVGMTGRVETQYF
DNA: TGCAGCGTCGGGATGACAGGGAGAGTAGAGACCCAGTACTTC

size: few
J: TRBJ1-1
V: TRBV7-9
D: -
CDR3: CASSPSGSENTEAFF
DNA: TGTGCCAGCAGCCCGAGCGGATCCGAAAACACTGAAGCTTTCTTT

size: many
J: TRBJ1-2
V: TRBV6-6
D: TRBD1
CDR3: CASSPIILQGVYGYTF
DNA: TGTGCCAGCAGTCCTATAATCCTACAGGGGGTTTATGGCTACACCTTC

size: many
J: TRBJ2-3
V: TRBV24-1
D: -
CDR3: CATSPGEGLDTQYF
DNA: TGTGCCACCAGTCCGGGCGAGGGTTTGGATACGCAGTATTTT

size: -
J: TRBJ1-1
V: TRBV7-6
D: -
CDR3: CASSLEALMNTEAFF
DNA: TGTGCCAGCAGCTTAGAGGCTCTAATGAACACTGAAGCTTTCTTT

size: -
J: TRBJ2-3
V: TRBV2
D: TRBD2
CDR3: CASSTPAGGPGDTQYF
DNA: TGTGCCAGCAGTACCCCCGCGGGGGGGCCCGGAGATACGCAGTATTTT

size: many
J: TRBJ2-1
V: TRBV6-5
D: TRBD2
CDR3: CASSYAGRQGEQFF
DNA: TGTGCCAGCAGTTACGCCGGGAGGCAAGGCGAGCAGTTCTTC

size: many
J: TRBJ2-3
V: TRBV21-1
D: -
CDR3: CASSSPGLARYRHTQYF
DNA: TGTGCCAGCAGCTCACCAGGACTAGCGCGATACCGCCATACGCAGTATTTT

size: -
J: TRBJ1-6
V: TRBV18
D: -
CDR3: CASSPSIGHNNSPLHF
DNA: TGTGCCAGCTCACCGTCGATCGGACACAATAATTCACCCCTCCACTTT

size: many
J: TRBJ1-5
V: TRBV19
D: -
CDR3: CASSIYMEGNQPQHF
DNA: TGTGCCAGTAGTATATATATGGAAGGCAATCAGCCCCAGCATTTT

size: many
J: TRBJ2-7
V: TRBV20-1
D: TRBD1
CDR3: CSARRDRGREQYF
DNA: TGCAGTGCTAGACGGGACAGGGGAAGGGAGCAGTACTTC

size: few
J: TRBJ2-3
V: TRBV20-1
D: -
CDR3: CSAARGGDTQYF
DNA: TGCAGTGCTGCCCGCGGTGGGGATACGCAGTATTTT

size: few
J: TRBJ1-1
V: TRBV5-1
D: TRBD1
CDR3: CASSIDRGWTEAFF
DNA: TGCGCCAGCAGCATTGACAGGGGTTGGACTGAAGCTTTCTTT

size: many
J: TRBJ2-6
V: TRBV2
D: -
CDR3: CASSEPGNGANVLTF
DNA: TGTGCCAGCAGTGAGCCAGGGAATGGGGCCAACGTCCTGACTTTC

size: few
J: TRBJ2-7
V: TRBV29-1
D: -
CDR3: CSVEDQGEQYF
DNA: TGCAGCGTTGAAGATCAAGGCGAGCAGTACTTC

size: many
J: TRBJ2-5
V: TRBV4-1
D: TRBD1
CDR3: CASSQVGTAKETQYF
DNA: TGCGCCAGCAGCCAAGTAGGGACAGCTAAAGAGACCCAGTACTTC

size: few
J: TRBJ2-7
V: TRBV7-3
D: -
CDR3: CASSLTGRRSPFNEQYF
DNA: TGTGCCAGCAGCTTAACTGGGCGGCGTTCTCCTTTTAACGAGCAGTACTTC

size: -
J: TRBJ2-3
V: TRBV7-2
D: TRBD2
CDR3: CASSPSRTSGGTDTQYF
DNA: TGTGCCAGCAGCCCCAGCCGGACTAGCGGAGGCACAGATACGCAGTATTTT

size: few
J: TRBJ1-5
V: TRBV19
D: -
CDR3: CASSQGRGGPEGPQHF
DNA: TGTGCTAGTAGTCAAGGAAGGGGTGGACCCGAAGGTCCCCAGCATTTT

size: few
J: TRBJ1-6
V: TRBV20-1
D: -
CDR3: CSARWTANSPLHF
DNA: TGCAGTGCTAGATGGACTGCAAATTCACCCCTCCACTTT

size: medium-sized
J: TRBJ2-7
V: TRBV19
D: TRBD1
CDR3: CASRSDRADEQYF
DNA: TGTGCCAGTAGGTCCGACAGGGCTGACGAGCAGTACTTC

size: few
J: TRBJ1-1
V: TRBV20-1
D: -
CDR3: CSAAGSLNTEAFF
DNA: TGCAGTGCTGCAGGGAGCCTAAACACTGAAGCTTTCTTT

size: many
J: TRBJ1-2
V: TRBV6-5
D: -
CDR3: CASRTSGGSNYGYTF
DNA: TGTGCCAGCCGCACATCCGGTGGCAGTAACTATGGCTACACCTTC

size: many
J: TRBJ2-1
V: TRBV11-3
D: TRBD1
CDR3: CASSSYRGVDEQFF
DNA: TGTGCCAGCAGCTCCTACAGGGGGGTCGATGAGCAGTTCTTC

size: -
J: TRBJ2-1
V: TRBV2
D: TRBD2
CDR3: CASSEAGGYNEQFF
DNA: TGTGCCAGCAGTGAAGCGGGGGGGTACAATGAGCAGTTCTTC

size: few
J: TRBJ2-2
V: TRBV12-3/TRBV12-4
D: -
CDR3: CASSLHGNTGELFF
DNA: TGTGCCAGCAGTTTACACGGGAACACCGGGGAGCTGTTTTTT

size: -
J: TRBJ2-7
V: TRBV7-8
D: TRBD2
CDR3: CASSLMGRGGRYEQYF
DNA: TGTGCCAGCAGCTTAATGGGCCGGGGGGGCCGTTACGAGCAGTACTTC

size: many
J: TRBJ2-5
V: TRBV9
D: TRBD2
CDR3: CASSAGAGEWETQYF
DNA: TGTGCCAGCAGCGCCGGGGCGGGAGAATGGGAGACCCAGTACTTC

size: -
J: TRBJ2-1
V: TRBV12-3/TRBV12-4
D: -
CDR3: CASRLEGSGTEQFF
DNA: TGTGCCAGCAGGCTTGAAGGCTCGGGCACTGAGCAGTTCTTC

size: many
J: TRBJ1-6
V: TRBV4-2
D: -
CDR3: CASSQDGTTQSSYNSPLHF
DNA: TGTGCCAGCAGCCAAGATGGGACAACTCAGAGCTCCTATAATTCACCCCTCCACTTT